The clone carrying this T cell receptor beta chain has a handful of counts. Its antigen is unidentified. The data derive from a study of STAT3 mutations in large granular lymphocyte leukemia. Study information: More than half of T-LGLL patients received immunosuppressive therapy. The study's findings and limits: In T-cell large granular lymphocyte leukemia, about half of patients showed multiple immunodominant subclonotypes.

Clones were sequenced by immunoSEQ multiplex PCR, and TCRdb holds only the in-frame ones, with some missing. Here the sample spans thousands of clones, approximately 39% being singletons. The CDR3 extends over 11 amino acids. From germline, CDR1 is MGHDK and CDR2 SYGVNS. Trimming took 11 bases from V and 6 from J, leaving 11 bases between them. The chain links TRBV25-1 to TRBJ2-1, with a possible D match to TRBD2 (5 bases). The sequence came from a man in his 60s with T-cell large granular lymphocyte leukemia. Some clones in this sample may be carry-over from other donors' samples. Sequencing input: peripheral blood mononuclear cells. CDR3 amino acids: CAADGINEQFF. The CDR3 nucleotides read TGTGCCGCAGACGGGATCAATGAGCAGTTCTTC.